This TCR beta chain derives from a study of naive and memory T cell subsets. An oligonucleotide containing a UMI was ligated to the 3' end of TCR cDNA. The junction had 16 bases not matched to a gene; V was cut back by 2 bases and J by 7 bases. The CDR3 consists of 17 residues. Germline V gene sequence: CDR1 GTSNPN, CDR2 SVGIG (reference sequence). The SP2 primer and nested alpha and beta constant region primers amplified ligated cDNA in four rounds. For blood and skin samples, reverse transcription used TCR alpha and beta constant primers. One entry per CDR3 protein results from TCRdb running MiXCR on the 5' RACE reads. The sample holds 50,000 to 65,000 distinct CDR3 sequences; about 7.1% are singletons and the top ten take about 8.9%.

This chain joins TRBV30 and TRBJ2-4; TRBD1 matches 8 bases. This clonotype was sampled from a female donor in good health. CDR3 sequence reads: CAWSPPQGAWVLNIQYF. The CDR3, as DNA: TGTGCCTGGAGTCCCCCGCAGGGGGCTTGGGTGTTGAACATTCAGTACTTC.